The present entry profiles one T cell receptor (beta chain) with its context. This record comes from a study of blood T cells in healthy people across ages. The CDR3 contains 15 residues. Germline CDR1 reads SNHLY; CDR2 reads FYNNEI. V lost 7 bases, J lost 3 bases, and 8 bases stayed unmatched. The second PCR ran about 6 to 11 cycles with a sample-barcoded 5' primer and J-beta primers. One entry per CDR3 protein results from TCRdb running MiXCR on the 5' RACE reads. The sample has about 570,000 distinct CDR3 sequences, 25% to 35% seen once; the top ten hold approximately 3.5%. These data are also associated with another study on T cells of mothers and their children. From that study: Mothers and children who were related shared slightly more overlap than unrelated pairs, but not significantly more.

V gene TRBV2 combines with J gene TRBJ2-3; 9 bases map to TRBD2. The sample comprised blood. This TCR was sampled from a boy younger than 10 in good health. As DNA, the CDR3 is TGTGCCAGCATACGTCGGGGACTAGCAACAGATACGCAGTATTTT. It is translated as CASIRRGLATDTQYF.